The 3 T cell receptor beta chains in this list originate from one sample, sequenced in a study of OX40 agonist ivuxolimab in advanced cancers. Clones were read by immunoSEQ multiplex PCR, and TCRdb kept only the in-frame ones, dropping some. The data hold 75,000 to 95,000 clones, with more than 70% observed a single time. This specimen consisted of CD4+ or CD8+ T cells sorted from blood, obtained in a trial of the OX40 agonist ivuxolimab. These TCRs come from an adult with an advanced solid tumor such as melanoma, head and neck, liver or kidney cancer.

This clone was observed a single time. The chain joins TRBV27 to TRBJ2-7; TRBD2 agrees at 9 bases. V was clipped by 3 bases and J by 1 base; unmatched bases: 7. Germline-derived CDR1 and CDR2 are MNHEY and SMNVEV (reference sequence). The CDR3 has 16 residues. Here the CDR3 DNA reads TGTGCCAGCAGTTTGCAAACTAGCGGGCTATCCTACGAGCAGTACTTC. This translates into CASSLQTSGLSYEQYF.

This clone was found a few times. V gene TRBV5-6 combines with J gene TRBJ1-2; 8 bases match TRBD1. CDR3 size: 16 residues. CDR1 is SGHDT, CDR2 YYEEEE, per germline. Trimming removed 3 bases from V and 4 bases from J; junction bases left unmatched: 11. CDR3 sequence: CASSYIRDRTIYGYTF. The CDR3 DNA reads TGTGCCAGCAGCTACATTAGGGACAGGACAATCTATGGCTACACCTTC.

Sample share makes this clone medium-sized. The chain employs TRBV2 and TRBJ2-7; D gene uncertain. Germline V lookup: CDR1 SNHLY, CDR2 FYNNEI. Trimming stripped 1 base from V and 7 bases from J, with 8 bases between. The CDR3 has 12 amino acids. CDR3 coding DNA: TGTGCCAGCAGTGAAGAAGGAGAGGAGCAGTACGTC. This sequence encodes CASSEEGEEQYV.